These 20 T cell receptor beta chains share one sample of origin, sequenced in a study of blood T cell repertoires in COVID-19. TCRdb keeps only in-frame clones here, not all; method: immunoSEQ multiplex PCR. The table has 170,000 or so clones, approximately 89% seen once. Sample: PBMCs or T cells enriched from blood (not recorded which). These receptors were collected from a man aged 35-49 years who had recovered from COVID-19.

This clone has more than one count but fewer than ten. V usage is TRBV6-1 and J usage is TRBJ1-5; 9 bases line up with TRBD1. The V gene's germline CDR1 is MNHNS and CDR2 SASEGT. The CDR3 is 18 amino acids. Trimming cost V 2 bases and J 0 bases; bases outside gene matches: 8. The CDR3 spells CASSERGQGLFSNQPQHF. The CDR3 bases are TGTGCCAGCAGTGAAAGGGGACAGGGCCTTTTTAGCAATCAGCCCCAGCATTTT.

V is TRBV7-9 and J is TRBJ2-7; 9 bases map to TRBD1. The CDR3 contains 14 residues. From germline, CDR1 is SEHNR and CDR2 FQNEAQ (reference sequence). The junction had 7 bases not matched to a gene; V was cut back by 7 bases and J by 3 bases. CDR3 in DNA: TGTGCCAGCATCCCGGGACAGGGACACTACGAGCAGTACTTC. Translation: CASIPGQGHYEQYF.

The chain has TRBV6-5 and TRBJ1-1; D gene unclear. CDR3 size: 11 residues. Germline V lookup: CDR1 MNHEY, CDR2 SVGAGI. CDR3 sequence: CATFGDTEAFF. CDR3 coding DNA: TGTGCGACCTTCGGGGACACTGAAGCTTTCTTT.

A word on this clone: The junction departs from the called germline gene at one end, perhaps through a read error. The chain uses TRBV11-1 and TRBJ1-1; D remains ambiguous. CDR3 length equals 13 residues. Germline CDR1 reads SGHAT; CDR2 reads FQDESV (reference sequence). The CDR3 region has the DNA TGTGCCAGCAGCCTAGCGACAAACCTTGGAGCTTTCTTT. It specifies CASSLATNLGAFF.

This clone was picked up one time. The chain has TRBV7-9 and TRBJ2-7, with D possibly being TRBD2 (6 bases). Germline V lookup: CDR1 SEHNR, CDR2 FQNEAQ (reference sequence). The CDR3 spans 16 residues. The V end lost 5 bases, the J end lost 2 bases, and 19 bases lay between the germline ends. As DNA, the CDR3 is TGTGCCAGCAGCCCCCCTGCGGGGACCCATCCCTACGAGCAGTACTTC. Its translation is CASSPPAGTHPYEQYF.

The J gene is TRBJ1-6, the V gene TRBV4-1; D is undetermined. CDR1 and CDR2 (germline): MGHRA, YSYEKL. The CDR3 contains 18 residues. With 0 bases removed from V and 7 bases from J, the gap between germline ends came to 19 bases. Here the CDR3 DNA reads TGCGCCAGCAGCCAAGAGGTCTCGGAGGGAGGAAGAAATTCACCCCTCCACTTT. This sequence encodes CASSQEVSEGGRNSPLHF.

The chain employs TRBV7-6 and TRBJ2-1, with TRBD1 matching 7 bases. The CDR3 has 16 residues. V was clipped by 1 base and J by 10 bases; unmatched bases: 13. Germline-derived CDR1 and CDR2 are SGHVS and FNYEAQ. CDR3 DNA: TGTGCCAGCAGCTTAGAGGGGGCAGCTTCCCCCGGGGAGCAGTTCTTC. This encodes CASSLEGAASPGEQFF.

The table lists this clone with a few counts. The V call is TRBV10-3, the J call TRBJ2-3; weak D call: TRBD2 (5 bases). Germline assignment: CDR1 ENHRY and CDR2 SYGVKD. V shed 5 bases and J shed 5 bases, with 20 bases lying between them. The CDR3 totals 16 residues. In DNA, the CDR3 is TGTGCCATCAGTTCTCCGCCTAGCAGTTCCCAAGATACGCAGTATTTT. It translates to CAISSPPSSSQDTQYF.

This clone has only one observation. This chain links TRBV6-5 with TRBJ2-3; 9 positions match TRBD1. Trimming removed 10 bases from V and 2 bases from J; junction bases left unmatched: 10. CDR3 length equals 15 residues. CDR1 is MNHEY and CDR2 is SVGAGI in the germline V gene. The DNA for the CDR3 is TGTGCCACCTCCCAACAGGGGGCATTCACAGATACGCAGTATTTT. Amino acid sequence: CATSQQGAFTDTQYF.

This chain connects TRBV5-1 to TRBJ2-7; D perhaps matches TRBD2 (6 bases). The CDR3 totals 14 residues. CDR1 is SGHRS, CDR2 YFSETQ, per germline. The V and J ends lost 9 bases and 4 bases respectively, with 20 bases between them. This chain's CDR3 is CATSPGGTLYEQYF. CDR3 coding DNA: TGCGCCACCTCCCCGGGCGGGACGCTTTACGAGCAGTACTTC.

The chain links TRBV9 to TRBJ1-5; TRBD1 matches 8 bases. The J segment lost 5 bases and the V segment lost 4 bases, leaving 8 bases of the junction unmatched. This CDR3 is built from 15 residues. CDR1 is SGDLS and CDR2 is YYNGEE in the germline V gene. CDR3 region: CASSFGQGTDQPQHF. CDR3 in DNA: TGTGCCAGCAGCTTCGGACAGGGAACAGATCAGCCCCAGCATTTT. Full variable domain (rest looked up from reference TRBV9 and TRBJ1-5): DSGVTQTPKHLITATGQRVTLRCSPRSGDLSVYWYQQSLDQGLQFLIQYYNGEERAKGNILERFSAQQFPDLHSELNLSSLELGDSALYFCASSFGQGTDQPQHFGDGTRLSIL.

The chain uses TRBV4-2 and TRBJ2-1; TRBD2 agrees at 8 bases. The germline CDR1 and CDR2 sequences are LGHNA and YNFKEQ. The CDR3 covers 15 residues. Unmatched junction bases numbered 8, after V lost 2 bases and J lost 8 bases. The CDR3 bases are TGTGCCAGCAGCCAAACCCTCGCGGGGGGCGATGAGCAGTTCTTC. As protein: CASSQTLAGGDEQFF.

The chain uses TRBV5-1 and TRBJ2-1, with D possibly matching TRBD1 (5 bases). Germline V gene data show CDR1 as SGHRS and CDR2 as YFSETQ. There are 12 residues in the CDR3. The germline V and J ends were trimmed by 5 bases and 15 bases, with 18 bases remaining between them. CDR3 region: CASSIGALPPFF. CDR3 in DNA: TGCGCCAGCAGTATAGGGGCGCTCCCCCCGTTCTTC. Complete variable domain (other parts from reference TRBV5-1 and TRBJ2-1): KAGVTQTPRYLIKTRGQQVTLSCSPISGHRSVSWYQQTPGQGLQFLFEYFSETQRNKGNFPGRFSGRQFSNSRSEMNVSTLELGDSALYLCASSIGALPPFFGPGTRLTVL.

The rearrangement joins TRBV5-1 to TRBJ2-7; D is possibly TRBD1 (6 bases). Germline CDR1 reads SGHRS; CDR2 reads YFSETQ. Trimming took 5 bases from V and 5 from J, leaving 17 bases between them. This CDR3 has 14 amino acids. The chain's CDR3 is CASRWGTGIDEQYF. The CDR3 DNA follows: TGCGCCAGCAGGTGGGGTACAGGGATCGACGAGCAGTACTTC.

V gene TRBV5-1 combines with J gene TRBJ2-1; 7 nucleotides agree with TRBD1. The CDR3 covers 16 residues. The V and J ends lost 1 base and 4 bases, in that order; junction bases with no gene match: 8. Germline CDR1 reads SGHRS; CDR2 reads YFSETQ. CDR3 residues: CASSLSRQGVYNEQFF. The CDR3 coding sequence is TGCGCCAGCAGCTTGAGTCGGCAGGGGGTTTACAATGAGCAGTTCTTC.

The chain uses TRBV2 and TRBJ1-1, with D hard to call. The CDR3 runs 14 residues. Trimming left V 2 bases short and J 2 bases short, with 9 bases between. The germline CDR1 and CDR2 sequences are SNHLY and FYNNEI. CDR3 sequence (DNA): TGTGCCAGCAGTGAATATGGGCATAACACTGAAGCTTTCTTT. As protein: CASSEYGHNTEAFF.

The rearrangement joins TRBV7-8 to TRBJ1-5; possibly TRBD1 for D (6 bases). The germline V gene has CDR1 SGHVS and CDR2 FQNEAQ. This CDR3 has 17 residues. The V end lost 1 base, the J end lost 4 bases, and 17 bases lay between the germline ends. This CDR3 reads CASSLGLWTALNQPQHF. In nucleotides, the CDR3 is TGTGCCAGCAGCTTAGGGTTGTGGACAGCCCTAAATCAGCCCCAGCATTTT.

This clone occurred a few times. The chain links TRBV10-3 to TRBJ1-5, with 10 bases aligning to TRBD1. The CDR3 sequence is 15 residues long. The V gene's germline CDR1 is ENHRY and CDR2 SYGVKD. The junction had 5 bases not matched to a gene; V was cut back by 6 bases and J by 3 bases. The CDR3 nucleotides are TGTGCCATCAGGCCGGGGACAGGGGTCAATCAGCCCCAGCATTTT. It is translated as CAIRPGTGVNQPQHF.

J is TRBJ2-5 and V is TRBV7-8, with TRBD1 identical over 9 bases. Looked up from germline, CDR1 is SGHVS and CDR2 is FQNEAQ. The ends lost 5 bases at V and 1 base at J; junction bases unmatched: 5. The CDR3 has 15 amino acids. The CDR3 protein is CASSRGQGPQETQYF. CDR3 coding DNA: TGTGCCAGCAGCAGGGGACAGGGCCCCCAAGAGACCCAGTACTTC.

V usage is TRBV29-1 and J usage is TRBJ1-1; the match to TRBD1 covers 8 bases. The CDR3 sequence is 12 residues long. Per germline, CDR1 SQVTM and CDR2 ANQGSEA. Trimming removed 7 bases from V and 2 bases from J; junction bases left unmatched: 3. CDR3 loop: CSAGTGNTEAFF. In DNA, the CDR3 is TGCAGCGCCGGGACAGGAAACACTGAAGCTTTCTTT.